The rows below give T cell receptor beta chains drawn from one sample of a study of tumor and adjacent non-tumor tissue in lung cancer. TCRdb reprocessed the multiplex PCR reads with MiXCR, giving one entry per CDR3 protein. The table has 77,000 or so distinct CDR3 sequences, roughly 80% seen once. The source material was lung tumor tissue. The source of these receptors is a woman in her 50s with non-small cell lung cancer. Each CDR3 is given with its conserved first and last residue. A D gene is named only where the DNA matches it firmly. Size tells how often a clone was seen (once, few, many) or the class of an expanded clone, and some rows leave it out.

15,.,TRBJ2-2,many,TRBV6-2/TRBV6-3,CASSPDYPPTGELFF,TGTGCCAGCAGTCCGGACTACCCGCCAACCGGGGAGCTGTTTTTT
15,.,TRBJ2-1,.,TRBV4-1,CTSSQPTSGGAGQFF,TGCACCAGCAGCCAACCCACTAGTGGAGGGGCTGGGCAATTCTTC
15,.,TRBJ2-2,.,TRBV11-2,CASSLESGGSGELVF,TGTGCCAGCAGTTTAGAAAGTGGGGGTTCCGGGGAGCTGGTTTTT
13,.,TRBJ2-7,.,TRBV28,CASSPGEAYELYF,TGTGCCAGCAGTCCCGGCGAGGCCTACGAGCTGTACTTC
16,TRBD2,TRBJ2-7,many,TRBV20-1,CSARKPAGGRTYEQYF,TGCAGTGCTAGAAAGCCCGCGGGCGGGAGGACCTACGAGCAGTACTTC
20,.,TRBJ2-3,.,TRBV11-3,CASSYPPYSSSSGSADTQYF,TGTGCCAGCAGCTATCCCCCTTATTCTTCCTCTAGTGGCAGTGCAGATACGCAGTATTTT
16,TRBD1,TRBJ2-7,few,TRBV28,CASSLVGRTGTYEQYF,TGTGCCAGCAGTTTGGTAGGGAGGACAGGGACCTACGAGCAGTACTTC
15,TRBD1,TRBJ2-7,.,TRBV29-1,CSVKFGGTGVSEQYF,TGCAGCGTCAAGTTCGGCGGGACAGGGGTGAGCGAGCAGTACTTC
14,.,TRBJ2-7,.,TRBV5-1,CASSFRTDGYDQYF,TGCGCCAGCAGCTTTAGGACTGATGGCTACGATCAGTACTTC
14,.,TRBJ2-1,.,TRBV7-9,CASNGYGSFNEQFF,TGTGCCAGCAATGGCTATGGCTCATTCAATGAGCAGTTCTTC
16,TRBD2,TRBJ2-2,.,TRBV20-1,CSTRTGGLAFTGELFF,TGCAGTACAAGAACGGGCGGACTAGCATTCACCGGGGAGCTGTTTTTT
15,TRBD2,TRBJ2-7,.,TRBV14,CVSSGRPSGPYEQYF,TGTGTCAGTAGCGGCCGACCTAGCGGCCCATACGAGCAGTACTTC
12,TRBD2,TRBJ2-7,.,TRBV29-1,CSVGGGPYKHYF,TGCAGCGTGGGGGGGGGTCCCTACAAGCACTACTTC
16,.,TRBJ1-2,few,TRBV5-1,CASSLVDGGGPLGYTF,TGCGCCAGCAGCTTGGTGGACGGGGGAGGCCCTTTGGGCTACACCTTC
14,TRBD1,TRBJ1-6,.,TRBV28,CASSGQVVNSALHF,TGTGCCAGCAGTGGACAGGTGGTCAATTCAGCCCTCCACTTT
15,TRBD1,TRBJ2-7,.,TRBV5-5,CTSGSIPRQGYEQYF,TGTACCAGCGGCTCAATCCCGAGACAGGGCTACGAGCAGTACTTC
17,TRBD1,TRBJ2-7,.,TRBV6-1,CGSSGTGTGILNYEQYF,TGTGGCAGCAGTGGAACCGGGACAGGGATCTTGAACTACGAGCAGTACTTC
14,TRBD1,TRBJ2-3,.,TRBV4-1,CVSSQRTGAGTQYF,TGCGTCAGCAGCCAGCGGACAGGGGCAGGTACGCAGTATTTT
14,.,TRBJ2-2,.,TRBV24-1,CANSDNEESGELFF,TGTGCCAACAGTGATAATGAGGAATCCGGGGAGTTGTTTTTT
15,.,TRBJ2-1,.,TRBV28,CASSISGKSCNEQFF,TGTGCCAGTAGCATCAGCGGCAAATCCTGCAATGAACAGTTCTTC
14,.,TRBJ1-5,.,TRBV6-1,CASRKGGSNQPQHF,TGTGCCAGCAGAAAAGGGGGGAGCAATCAGCCCCAACATTTT
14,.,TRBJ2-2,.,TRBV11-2,CASDYTRDTGEPFF,TGTGCCAGCGACTATACTAGAGATACCGGGGAGCCGTTTTTT
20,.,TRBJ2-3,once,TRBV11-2,CASSPIVTRGSSLRGDTQYF,TGTGCCAGCAGCCCGATCGTAACTAGGGGGAGTTCCCTAAGAGGGGATACACAGTATTTT